This T cell receptor (beta chain) was obtained from a study of blood T cell repertoires in COVID-19. Across the whole study: Samples came from the United States, Italy and Spain, spanning acute and convalescent COVID-19.

This CDR3 is 15 amino acids long. V trimming: 6 bases; J trimming: 7 bases; junction bases outside the gene matches: 8. Germline loops: CDR1 MGHRA, CDR2 YSYEKL. The method was immunoSEQ multiplex PCR; TCRdb's version includes in-frame clones alone and lacks a portion of them. The table has 200,000 to 250,000 clones, about 80% seen once; the top ten hold under 2%. This clone was observed a handful of times. V is TRBV4-1 and J is TRBJ2-2; 10 positions agree with TRBD2. The sequence was collected from a woman aged 80 or over with acute or convalescent COVID-19. Sequenced input: peripheral blood. The CDR3 DNA reads as TGCGCCAGCAGTCTCAGCGGGGGGGCTGACGGGGAGCTGTTTTTT. It encodes CASSLSGGADGELFF.